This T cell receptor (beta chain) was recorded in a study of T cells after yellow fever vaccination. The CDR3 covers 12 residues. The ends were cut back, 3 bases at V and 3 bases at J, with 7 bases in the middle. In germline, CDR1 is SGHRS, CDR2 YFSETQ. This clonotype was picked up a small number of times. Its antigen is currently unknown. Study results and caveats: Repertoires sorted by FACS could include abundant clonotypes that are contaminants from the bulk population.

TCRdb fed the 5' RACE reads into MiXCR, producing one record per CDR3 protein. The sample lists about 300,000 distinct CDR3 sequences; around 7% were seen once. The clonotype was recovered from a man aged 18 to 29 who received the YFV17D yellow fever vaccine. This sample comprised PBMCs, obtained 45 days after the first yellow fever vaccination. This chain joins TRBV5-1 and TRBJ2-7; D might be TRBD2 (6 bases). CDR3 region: CASSWGGYEQYF. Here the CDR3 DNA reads TGCGCCAGCAGCTGGGGAGGCTACGAGCAGTACTTC.